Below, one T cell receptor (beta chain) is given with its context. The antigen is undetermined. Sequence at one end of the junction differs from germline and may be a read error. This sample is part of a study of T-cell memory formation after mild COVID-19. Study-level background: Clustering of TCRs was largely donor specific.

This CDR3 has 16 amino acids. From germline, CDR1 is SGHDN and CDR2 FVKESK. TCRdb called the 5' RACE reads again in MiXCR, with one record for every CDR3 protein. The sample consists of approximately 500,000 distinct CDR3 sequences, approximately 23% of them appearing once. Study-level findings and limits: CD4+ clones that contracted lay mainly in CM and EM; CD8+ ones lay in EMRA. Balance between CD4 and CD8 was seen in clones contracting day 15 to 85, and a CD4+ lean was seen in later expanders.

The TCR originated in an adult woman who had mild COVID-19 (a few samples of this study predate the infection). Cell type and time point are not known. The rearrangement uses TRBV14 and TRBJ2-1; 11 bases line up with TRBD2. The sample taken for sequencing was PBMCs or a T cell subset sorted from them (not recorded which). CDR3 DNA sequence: TGTGCCAGCAGCCAAACTCCGGGACTAGCGGTACCTAAATCCCACTTC. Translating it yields CASSQTPGLAVPKSHF.